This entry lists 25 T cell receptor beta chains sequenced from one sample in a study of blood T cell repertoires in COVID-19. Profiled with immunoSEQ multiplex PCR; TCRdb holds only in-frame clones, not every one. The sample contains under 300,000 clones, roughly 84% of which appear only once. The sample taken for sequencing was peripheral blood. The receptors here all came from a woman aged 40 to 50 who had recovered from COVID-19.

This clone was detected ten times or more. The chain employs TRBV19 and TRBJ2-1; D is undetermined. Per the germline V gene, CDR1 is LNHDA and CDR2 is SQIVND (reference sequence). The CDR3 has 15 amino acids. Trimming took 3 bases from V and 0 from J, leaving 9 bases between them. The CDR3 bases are TGTGCCAGTAGTATCGCCGGAGACTCCTACAATGAGCAGTTCTTC. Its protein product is CASSIAGDSYNEQFF.

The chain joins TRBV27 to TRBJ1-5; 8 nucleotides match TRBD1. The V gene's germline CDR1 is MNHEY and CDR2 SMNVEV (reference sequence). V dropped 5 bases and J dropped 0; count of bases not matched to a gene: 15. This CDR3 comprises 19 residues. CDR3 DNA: TGTGCCAGCAGTCCCCTAAGGACAGGGTCGGGATATAGCAATCAGCCCCAGCATTTT. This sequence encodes CASSPLRTGSGYSNQPQHF.

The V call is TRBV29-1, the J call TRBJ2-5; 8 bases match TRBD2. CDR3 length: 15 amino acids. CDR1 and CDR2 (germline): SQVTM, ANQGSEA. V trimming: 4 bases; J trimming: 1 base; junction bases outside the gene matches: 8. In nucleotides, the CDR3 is TGCAGCGTTGGTCGTCGAGCGGGGGTCCAAGAGACCCAGTACTTC. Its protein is CSVGRRAGVQETQYF. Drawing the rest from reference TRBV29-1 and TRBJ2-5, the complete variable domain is SAVISQKPSRDICQRGTSLTIQCQVDSQVTMMFWYRQQPGQSLTLIATANQGSEATYESGFVIDKFPISRPNLTFSTLTVSNMSPEDSSIYLCSVGRRAGVQETQYFGPGTRLLVL.

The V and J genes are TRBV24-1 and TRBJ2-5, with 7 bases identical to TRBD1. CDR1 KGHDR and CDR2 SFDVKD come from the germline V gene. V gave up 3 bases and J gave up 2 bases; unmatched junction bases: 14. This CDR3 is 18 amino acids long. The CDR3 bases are TGTGCCACCAGTGATCCCCCGAGTTCAGCGACAGGGCAAGAGACCCAGTACTTC. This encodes CATSDPPSSATGQETQYF.

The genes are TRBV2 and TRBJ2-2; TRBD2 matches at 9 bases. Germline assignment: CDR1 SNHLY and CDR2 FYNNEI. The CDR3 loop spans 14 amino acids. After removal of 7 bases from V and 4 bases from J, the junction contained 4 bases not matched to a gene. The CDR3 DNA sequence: TGTGCCAGCACCGAGCGGGGGGTCACCGGGGAGCTGTTTTTT. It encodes CASTERGVTGELFF.

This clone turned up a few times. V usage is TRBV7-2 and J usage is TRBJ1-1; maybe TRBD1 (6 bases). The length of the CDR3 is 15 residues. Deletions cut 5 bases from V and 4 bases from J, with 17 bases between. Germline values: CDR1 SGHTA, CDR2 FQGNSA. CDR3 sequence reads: CASSPIGGGGTEAFF. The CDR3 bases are TGTGCCAGCAGCCCAATTGGGGGGGGCGGCACTGAAGCTTTCTTT.

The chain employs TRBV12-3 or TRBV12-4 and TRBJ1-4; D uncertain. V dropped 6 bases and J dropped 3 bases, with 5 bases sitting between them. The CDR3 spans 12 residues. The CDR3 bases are TGTGCCAGCAGCCCGGCTAATGAAAAACTGTTTTTT. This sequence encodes CASSPANEKLFF.

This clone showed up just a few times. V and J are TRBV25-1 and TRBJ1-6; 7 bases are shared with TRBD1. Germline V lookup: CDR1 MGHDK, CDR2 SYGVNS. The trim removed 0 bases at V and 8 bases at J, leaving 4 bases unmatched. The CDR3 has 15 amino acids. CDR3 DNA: TGTGCCAGCAGTGAATATGGCAGGGGGGATTCACCCCTCCACTTT. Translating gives CASSEYGRGDSPLHF.

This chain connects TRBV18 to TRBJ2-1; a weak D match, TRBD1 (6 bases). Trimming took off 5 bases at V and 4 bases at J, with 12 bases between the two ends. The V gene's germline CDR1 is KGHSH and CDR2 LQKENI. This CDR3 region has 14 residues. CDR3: CASSISGEYNEQFF. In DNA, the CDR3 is TGTGCCAGCTCAATCTCAGGGGAATACAATGAGCAGTTCTTC.

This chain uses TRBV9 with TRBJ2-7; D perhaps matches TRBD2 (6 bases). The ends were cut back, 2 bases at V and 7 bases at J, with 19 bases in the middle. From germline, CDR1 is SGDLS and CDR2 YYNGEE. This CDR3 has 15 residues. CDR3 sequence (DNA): TGTGCCAGCAGCGTTGCGACACGGAGGGCCCGGGAGCAGTACTTC. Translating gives CASSVATRRAREQYF.

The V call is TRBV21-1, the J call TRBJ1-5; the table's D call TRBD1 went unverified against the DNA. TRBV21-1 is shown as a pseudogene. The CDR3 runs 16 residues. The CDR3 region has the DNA TGTGCCAGCAGCAAACCCAATTTAGAGGGGGCGAAGCCCCAGCATTTT. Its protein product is CASSKPNLEGAKPQHF.

In DNA, the CDR3 is TGTGCCAGTACGGACAGGGGGCAGACCCAGTACTTC. It encodes CASTDRGQTQYF. The V gene is TRBV19, the J gene TRBJ2-5; TRBD1 agrees at 11 bases. Germline lookup yields CDR1 LNHDA and CDR2 SQIVND (reference sequence). The CDR3 contains 12 residues. J was trimmed by 6 bases and V by 7 bases; bases with no gene match: 1.

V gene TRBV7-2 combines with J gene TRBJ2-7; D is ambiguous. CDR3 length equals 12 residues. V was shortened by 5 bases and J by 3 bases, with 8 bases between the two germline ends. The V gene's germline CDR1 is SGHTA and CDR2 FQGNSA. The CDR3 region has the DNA TGTGCCAGCAGCCGTTACGGCTACGAGCAGTACTTC. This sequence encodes CASSRYGYEQYF.

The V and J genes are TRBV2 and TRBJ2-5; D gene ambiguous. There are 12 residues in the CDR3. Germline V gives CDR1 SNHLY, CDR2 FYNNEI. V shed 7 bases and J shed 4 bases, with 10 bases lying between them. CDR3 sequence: CASNQVRETQYF. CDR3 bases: TGTGCCAGCAATCAGGTGCGAGAGACCCAGTACTTC.

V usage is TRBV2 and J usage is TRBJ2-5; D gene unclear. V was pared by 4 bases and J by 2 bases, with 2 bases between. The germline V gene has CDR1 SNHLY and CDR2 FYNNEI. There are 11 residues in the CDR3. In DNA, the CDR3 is TGTGCCAGCAGTGCGCAAGAGACCCAGTACTTC. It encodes CASSAQETQYF.

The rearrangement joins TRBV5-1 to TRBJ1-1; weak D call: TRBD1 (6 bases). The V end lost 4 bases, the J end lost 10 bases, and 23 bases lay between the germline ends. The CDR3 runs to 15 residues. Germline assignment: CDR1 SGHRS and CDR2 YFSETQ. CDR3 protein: CASSRGAGAISGAFF. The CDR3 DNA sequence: TGCGCCAGCAGCCGCGGAGCGGGGGCCATCTCCGGAGCTTTCTTT.

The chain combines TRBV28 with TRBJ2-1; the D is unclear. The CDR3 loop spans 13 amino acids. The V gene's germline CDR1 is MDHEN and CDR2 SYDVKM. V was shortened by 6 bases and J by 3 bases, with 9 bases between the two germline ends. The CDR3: CASSTPNYNEQFF. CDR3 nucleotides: TGTGCCAGCAGCACTCCCAACTACAATGAGCAGTTCTTC.

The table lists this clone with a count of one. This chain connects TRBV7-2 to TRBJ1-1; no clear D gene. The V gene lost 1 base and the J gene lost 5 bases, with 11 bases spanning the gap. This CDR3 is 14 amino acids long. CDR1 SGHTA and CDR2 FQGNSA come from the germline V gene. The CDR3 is CASSLVERVTEAFF. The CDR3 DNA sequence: TGTGCCAGCAGCTTAGTTGAGAGGGTAACTGAAGCTTTCTTT.

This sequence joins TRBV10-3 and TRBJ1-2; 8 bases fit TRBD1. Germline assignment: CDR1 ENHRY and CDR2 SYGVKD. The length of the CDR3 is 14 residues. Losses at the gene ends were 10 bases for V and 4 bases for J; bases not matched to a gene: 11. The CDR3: CASQIQGEGYGYTF. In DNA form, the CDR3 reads TGTGCCAGCCAAATACAGGGGGAGGGCTATGGCTACACCTTC.

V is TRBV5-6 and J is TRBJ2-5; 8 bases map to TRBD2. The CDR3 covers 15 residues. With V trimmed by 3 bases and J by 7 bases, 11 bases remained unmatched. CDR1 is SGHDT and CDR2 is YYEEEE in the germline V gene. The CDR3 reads CASSWTGRGAGTQYF. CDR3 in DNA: TGTGCCAGCAGCTGGACCGGGAGGGGCGCGGGGACCCAGTACTTC.

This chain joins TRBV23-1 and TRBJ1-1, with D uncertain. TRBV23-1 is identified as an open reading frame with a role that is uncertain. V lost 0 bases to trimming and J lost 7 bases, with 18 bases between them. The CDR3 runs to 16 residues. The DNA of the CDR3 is TGCGCCAGCAGTCAATCGGAGGGAAAGGGTGAGGGTGAAGCTTTCTTT. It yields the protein CASSQSEGKGEGEAFF.

CDR3 nucleotides: TGTGCCAGCAGCGTAGTAGCGGGGCCCGGGGCCAACGTCCTGACTTTC. It encodes CASSVVAGPGANVLTF. This chain joins TRBV9 and TRBJ2-6, with 8 bases aligning to TRBD2. Germline V gene sequence: CDR1 SGDLS, CDR2 YYNGEE. The length of the CDR3 is 16 residues. The V segment lost 0 bases and the J segment 4 bases; nucleotides outside the gene matches: 3.

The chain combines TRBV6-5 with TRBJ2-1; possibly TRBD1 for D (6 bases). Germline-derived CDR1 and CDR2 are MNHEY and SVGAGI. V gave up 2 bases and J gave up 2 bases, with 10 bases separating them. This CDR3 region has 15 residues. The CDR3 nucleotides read TGTGCCAGCAGTTACACAGGGAATCCCTACAATGAGCAGTTCTTC. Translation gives CASSYTGNPYNEQFF.

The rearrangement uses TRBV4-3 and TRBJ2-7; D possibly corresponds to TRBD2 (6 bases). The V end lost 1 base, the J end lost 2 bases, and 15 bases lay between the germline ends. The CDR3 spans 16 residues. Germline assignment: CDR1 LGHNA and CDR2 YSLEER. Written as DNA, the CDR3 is TGCGCCAGCAGCCAAGGAACGCTAGCGAGGCCCTACGAGCAGTACTTC. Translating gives CASSQGTLARPYEQYF.

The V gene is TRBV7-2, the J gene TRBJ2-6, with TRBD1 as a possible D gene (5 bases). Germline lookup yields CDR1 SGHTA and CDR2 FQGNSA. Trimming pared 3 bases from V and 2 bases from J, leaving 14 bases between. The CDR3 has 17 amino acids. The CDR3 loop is CASSLQGFSTGANVLTF. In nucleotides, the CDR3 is TGTGCCAGCAGCTTGCAGGGATTTAGCACTGGGGCCAACGTCCTGACTTTC.